The rows below give T cell receptor beta chains drawn from one sample of a study of low-dose radiotherapy and immunotherapy resistance in tumors. From the reads, TCRdb called clonotypes with MiXCR, one entry per CDR3 protein. The sample comprises fewer than 110,000 distinct CDR3 sequences, 20% to 25% of which are singletons, and 4.1% rests with the top ten. Specimen: PBMCs, collected after low-dose radiotherapy plus immunotherapy. The receptors were sampled from a male donor with prostate cancer. Both conserved end residues are part of each CDR3. The D gene is left open where the match is weak. Size tells how often a clone was seen (once, few, many) or the class of an expanded clone, and some rows leave it out.

TRBD2,many,TRBJ2-3,TRBV11-2,CASSVGLAGTDTQYF,TGTGCCAGCAGCGTGGGACTAGCGGGCACAGATACGCAGTATTTT
NA,many,TRBJ2-3,TRBV21-1,CASSKEEAADTQYF,TGTGCCAGCAGCAAAGAAGAGGCGGCGGATACGCAGTATTTT
TRBD2,many,TRBJ2-3,TRBV20-1,CSASVSSGGVSTDTQYF,TGCAGTGCTAGTGTCAGCAGCGGGGGGGTGAGCACAGATACGCAGTATTTT
NA,many,TRBJ2-1,TRBV19,CASSIYISSYNEQFF,TGTGCCAGTAGTATATACATTAGCTCCTACAATGAGCAGTTCTTC
TRBD2,many,TRBJ2-1,TRBV20-1,CSAPASGASWNEQFF,TGCAGTGCCCCAGCTAGCGGGGCTTCCTGGAATGAGCAGTTCTTC
NA,many,TRBJ2-4,TRBV30,CAWSVEYTLKDSPMTNIQYF,TGTGCCTGGAGCGTAGAGTATACACTTAAGGACAGCCCTATGACAAACATTCAGTACTTC
NA,many,TRBJ1-3,TRBV6-1,CASSERRLDIYF,TGTGCCAGCAGTGAAAGGCGCTTGGACATATATTTT
NA,many,TRBJ2-1,TRBV12-3/TRBV12-4,CASSFLQGRSYNEQFF,TGTGCCAGCAGTTTCCTACAGGGGAGGTCCTACAATGAGCAGTTCTTC
NA,many,TRBJ1-5,TRBV2,CASSEALARLNQPQHF,TGTGCCAGCAGTGAAGCGCTTGCGAGACTGAATCAGCCCCAGCATTTT
NA,NA,TRBJ1-2,TRBV5-4,CARSRPVVGRLYGYTF,TGTGCCAGGAGCCGCCCCGTTGTGGGGCGACTCTATGGCTACACCTTC
TRBD1,many,TRBJ2-7,TRBV19,CASSPSGGFLSEQYF,TGTGCCAGTTCTCCATCAGGGGGTTTCCTCTCCGAGCAGTACTTC
NA,many,TRBJ1-1,TRBV5-5,CASRGRSTEAFF,TGTGCCAGCAGGGGACGGAGTACTGAAGCTTTCTTT
NA,many,TRBJ2-7,TRBV10-3,CAISESGQRYEQYF,TGTGCCATCAGTGAGTCGGGACAACGCTACGAGCAGTACTTC
NA,NA,TRBJ2-1,TRBV7-2,CASSSDRQGQFF,TGTGCCAGCAGCTCAGACAGGCAGGGGCAGTTCTTC
NA,many,TRBJ2-5,TRBV20-1,CSARLTDSGTQYF,TGCAGTGCTAGACTCACCGATTCGGGGACCCAGTACTTC
NA,many,TRBJ2-1,TRBV19,CASNDNSLQKFNEQFF,TGTGCCAGTAACGACAACAGCCTCCAGAAATTTAATGAGCAGTTCTTC
NA,many,TRBJ1-5,TRBV27,CASSLEVGGNQPQHF,TGTGCCAGCAGTTTGGAAGTCGGGGGCAATCAGCCCCAGCATTTT
NA,NA,TRBJ1-5,TRBV7-2,CASSSQGPEQPQHF,TGTGCCAGCAGCTCACAGGGCCCGGAACAGCCCCAGCATTTT
TRBD1,many,TRBJ1-5,TRBV12-3/TRBV12-4,CASSLQGAGQPQHF,TGTGCCAGCAGTCTACAGGGGGCCGGACAGCCCCAGCATTTT
NA,NA,TRBJ2-7,TRBV12-3/TRBV12-4,CASKPGPPPNGEQYF,TGTGCCAGCAAACCGGGACCCCCCCCTAATGGCGAGCAGTACTTC
TRBD2,NA,TRBJ2-7,TRBV14,CASSQAGTSGDYEQYF,TGTGCCAGCAGCCAGGCGGGGACTAGCGGAGACTACGAGCAGTACTTC
TRBD2,few,TRBJ2-1,TRBV7-2,CASSLALASGVLSFEDNEQFF,TGTGCCAGCAGCTTAGCGCTGGCTAGCGGGGTTCTATCCTTCGAGGACAATGAGCAGTTCTTC
NA,many,TRBJ2-3,TRBV7-9,CASRGLGGGLTDTQYF,TGTGCCAGCCGGGGGCTTGGCGGGGGCCTCACAGATACGCAGTATTTT
TRBD1,many,TRBJ2-7,TRBV6-6,CASSSTDRGGRYEQYF,TGTGCCAGCAGTTCCACTGACAGGGGGGGGAGGTACGAGCAGTACTTC
NA,many,TRBJ1-5,TRBV3-1,CASSQDAQGQPQHF,TGTGCCAGCAGCCAAGACGCACAGGGACAGCCCCAGCATTTT
TRBD2,medium-sized,TRBJ2-1,TRBV4-2,CASSQESGGAGNEQFF,TGTGCCAGCAGCCAAGAGAGCGGGGGGGCAGGGAATGAGCAGTTCTTC